This T cell receptor beta chain originates from a study of CD8 T cells in ankylosing spondylitis. This clonotype was picked up many times. Quantitative barcoded 5'-RACE was used to prepare TCR beta libraries. MiXCR was run by TCRdb on the 5' RACE reads, yielding one entry per CDR3 protein. The sample has approximately 240,000 distinct CDR3 sequences, about 24% seen once. This TCR derives from a male donor with ankylosing spondylitis or in good health (not recorded which). The specimen sequenced was blood, either unsorted or a sorted T cell fraction (not recorded which).

Written as DNA, the CDR3 is TGTGCCAGCAGCCGACGGGGACCTAACTATGGCTACACCTTC. The encoded protein is CASSRRGPNYGYTF. The chain has TRBV3-1 and TRBJ1-2; perhaps TRBD1 as D (5 bases). CDR1 is LGHDT, CDR2 YNNKEL, per germline (reference sequence). The CDR3 runs 14 residues. V was clipped by 4 bases and J by 0 bases, with 9 bases between them. The full variable domain, its missing parts supplied by reference TRBV3-1 and TRBJ1-2, is DTAVSQTPKYLVTQMGNDKSIKCEQNLGHDTMYWYKQDSKKFLKIMFSYNNKELIINETVPNRFSPKSPDKAHLNLHINSLELGDSAVYFCASSRRGPNYGYTFGSGTRLTVV.